What follows are 15 T cell receptor beta chains derived from one specimen sequenced in a study of chemoradiotherapy in HPV16-positive cancers. The table came from immunoSEQ multiplex PCR; TCRdb's copy has only in-frame clones and leaves some out. The sample consists of about 2,000 clones, approximately 90% of them appearing once. The sample here was tumor tissue, taken from a patient who underwent chemoradiotherapy. These receptors all stem from a human donor with HPV-associated anogenital cancer.

This clone was seen once. The chain couples TRBV2 to TRBJ2-5, with D perhaps TRBD1 (5 bases). Germline assignment: CDR1 SNHLY and CDR2 FYNNEI. The CDR3 loop spans 13 amino acids. Trimming pared 8 bases from V and 4 bases from J, leaving 14 bases between. This CDR3 reads CASRPTAAETQYF. As DNA, the CDR3 is TGTGCCAGCCGGCCGACAGCAGCAGAGACCCAGTACTTC. The variable domain in full, completed from reference TRBV2 and TRBJ2-5, reads EPEVTQTPSHQVTQMGQEVILRCVPISNHLYFYWYRQILGQKVEFLVSFYNNEISEKSEIFDDQFSVERPDGSNFTLKIRSTKLEDSAMYFCASRPTAAETQYFGPGTRLLVL.

V and J are TRBV7-9 and TRBJ1-4; D gene uncertain. The CDR3 runs to 15 residues. Germline V gives CDR1 SEHNR, CDR2 FQNEAQ (reference sequence). V lost 1 base to trimming and J lost 0 bases, with 6 bases between them. The CDR3 loop reads CASSLETTTNEKLFF. CDR3 sequence (DNA): TGTGCCAGCAGCTTAGAGACAACAACTAATGAAAAACTGTTTTTT.

The CDR3 is CASSGMGRNEQYF. DNA for the CDR3: TGTGCCAGCAGTGGGATGGGCAGGAACGAGCAGTACTTC. The chain employs TRBV2 and TRBJ2-7, with D unclear. In germline, CDR1 is SNHLY, CDR2 FYNNEI. Trimming took off 4 bases at V and 5 bases at J, with 12 bases between the two ends. The CDR3 is 13 amino acids.

The chain uses TRBV19 and TRBJ1-2; D is perhaps TRBD1 (6 bases). From germline, CDR1 is LNHDA and CDR2 SQIVND (reference sequence). The ends were cut back, 2 bases at V and 8 bases at J, with 18 bases in the middle. The CDR3 covers 15 residues. The CDR3 protein is CASSITGTPTQGYTF. The CDR3 DNA sequence: TGTGCCAGTAGTATAACCGGGACACCCACACAGGGCTACACCTTC.

This chain links TRBV30 with TRBJ1-4; the D is unclear. Trimming stripped 1 base from V and 1 base from J, with 7 bases between. Germline V gene data show CDR1 as GTSNPN and CDR2 as SVGIG (reference sequence). The CDR3 spans 14 residues. CDR3 DNA: TGTGCCTGGAGTGCCAGCCTAACTAATGAAAAACTGTTTTTT. It encodes CAWSASLTNEKLFF.

The chain combines TRBV14 with TRBJ1-2; possibly TRBD1 for D (6 bases). V was trimmed by 4 bases and J by 0 bases, leaving 12 bases between them. Germline V CDR1 and CDR2: SGHDN, FVKESK. This CDR3 contains 15 residues. As DNA, the CDR3 is TGTGCCAGCAGCCGACGGACAGCCTCTAACTATGGCTACACCTTC. It is translated as CASSRRTASNYGYTF.

The rearrangement joins TRBV18 to TRBJ2-3, with D unresolved. Germline lookup yields CDR1 KGHSH and CDR2 LQKENI. The CDR3 runs 15 residues. The V gene lost 3 bases and the J gene lost 0 bases, with 10 bases spanning the gap. The CDR3 DNA is TGTGCCAGCTCACCGCTCTCTACTAGCACAGATACGCAGTATTTT. This codes for CASSPLSTSTDTQYF.

The CDR3 here is CAWSPQYKPARAFF. The CDR3 region has the DNA TGTGCCTGGAGTCCTCAGTATAAACCAGCACGGGCTTTCTTT. V gene TRBV30 combines with J gene TRBJ1-1; D gene uncertain. Trimming left V 2 bases short and J 11 bases short, with 21 bases between. This CDR3 is 14 amino acids long. From germline, CDR1 is GTSNPN and CDR2 SVGIG (reference sequence).

This chain uses TRBV5-4 with TRBJ1-1; a possible D gene is TRBD1 (5 bases). Germline V gene data show CDR1 as SGHNT and CDR2 as YYREEE (reference sequence). Trimming shortened V by 4 bases and J by 1 base, and 8 bases separated the two germline ends. The CDR3 is made up of 13 amino acids. The CDR3 nucleotides read TGTGCCAGCAGCGGCGACAGGAACACTGAAGCTTTCTTT. This encodes CASSGDRNTEAFF.

This clone occurred a few times. The chain recombines TRBV7-9 with TRBJ2-5; the match to TRBD1 covers 9 bases. The V segment lost 5 bases and the J segment 5 bases; nucleotides outside the gene matches: 9. CDR3 length equals 15 residues. CDR1 is SEHNR, CDR2 FQNEAQ, per germline (reference sequence). The CDR3 DNA reads as TGTGCCAGCAGCGCAGGACAGGGGAGAAGGGAGACCCAGTACTTC. Protein sequence: CASSAGQGRRETQYF.

This clone was counted once. The rearrangement uses TRBV5-1 and TRBJ2-2; 10 bases line up with TRBD1. Germline-derived CDR1 and CDR2 are SGHRS and YFSETQ. V shed 4 bases and J 4 bases; nucleotides not matched to a gene: 7. The CDR3 has 16 amino acids. The CDR3 DNA is TGCGCCAGCAGCGAACCGGGACAGGGGAGCACCGGGGAGCTGTTTTTT. It codes for CASSEPGQGSTGELFF.

V and J are TRBV23-1 and TRBJ2-7; tentative D call: TRBD2 (6 bases). Being an ORF, TRBV23-1 has a function that is uncertain. CDR3 length equals 16 residues. V gave up 0 bases and J gave up 1 base, with 13 bases separating them. The CDR3: CASSQSGTLPSYEQYF. The DNA of the CDR3 is TGCGCCAGCAGTCAATCGGGGACTTTACCATCCTACGAGCAGTACTTC.

This clone was observed a single time. The chain links TRBV6-5 to TRBJ2-2; TRBD2 is a possible D gene (6 bases). Trimming left V 7 bases short and J 0 bases short, with 12 bases between. CDR3 size: 15 residues. CDR1 is MNHEY, CDR2 SVGAGI, per germline. The CDR3 DNA is TGTGCCAGCAACATCGTAGCGGCGAACACCGGGGAGCTGTTTTTT. Its protein is CASNIVAANTGELFF.

The rearrangement uses TRBV30 and TRBJ2-3; 9 bases map to TRBD2. This CDR3 is built from 15 residues. Looked up from germline, CDR1 is GTSNPN and CDR2 is SVGIG (reference sequence). Trimming cost V 1 base and J 1 base; bases outside gene matches: 3. The CDR3 sequence: CAWSGSGGRTDTQYF. CDR3 sequence (DNA): TGTGCCTGGAGTGGGAGCGGGGGGCGCACAGATACGCAGTATTTT.

This rearrangement joins TRBV27 to TRBJ2-6; 9 bases fit TRBD1. CDR1 MNHEY and CDR2 SMNVEV come from the germline V gene (reference sequence). The V and J ends lost 4 bases and 2 bases, in that order; junction bases with no gene match: 9. The CDR3 covers 18 residues. CDR3 protein: CASSSSRGQGTGANVLTF. The DNA for the CDR3 is TGTGCCAGCAGTTCCTCCCGGGGACAGGGTACTGGGGCCAACGTCCTGACTTTC.